This TCR beta chain was found in a study of blood T cell repertoires in COVID-19. Here immunoSEQ multiplex PCR was the method, and the copy in TCRdb shows in-frame clones only, minus some. Of 300,000 to 400,000 clones in the sample, roughly nine tenths were seen once. Trimming removed 5 bases at V and 1 base at J, with 12 bases between. The germline V gene encodes CDR1 SEHNR and CDR2 FQNEAQ (reference sequence). CDR3 size: 15 residues. The chain has TRBV7-9 and TRBJ1-5, with D tentatively TRBD1 (6 bases). The clonotype was recovered from a woman between 25 and 40 years old with COVID-19, enrolled during active disease. Material: peripheral blood. The CDR3 spells CASSPQGSSNQPQHF. CDR3 bases: TGTGCCAGCAGCCCACAGGGAAGCAGCAATCAGCCCCAGCATTTT.